This entry lists 3 T cell receptor beta chains sequenced from one sample in a study of T cells expressing NK-cell markers. Using the 5' RACE reads, TCRdb records one entry per CDR3 protein without DNA. The sample table includes about 160,000 distinct CDR3 sequences. Sequenced sample: blood T cells: a sorted CD56 or NKG2C T cell subset, CD4+ or CD8+ T cells, or bulk PBMC T cells (not recorded which). Every receptor here comes from a woman aged 18 to 75 in good health.

The rearrangement uses TRBV18 and TRBJ1-3. Looked up from germline, CDR1 is KGHSH and CDR2 is LQKENI. This CDR3 comprises 15 residues. The CDR3 here is CASSPRQSSGNTIYF.

The V gene is TRBV30, the J gene TRBJ2-2; checking the TCRdb D call of TRBD1 is not possible without DNA. This CDR3 has 15 residues. The germline gives CDR1 GTSNPN, CDR2 SVGIG (reference sequence). The CDR3 here is CAWSKGARDTGELFF.

The chain combines TRBV7-9 with TRBJ2-1; with no DNA, the TCRdb D assignment of TRBD1 cannot be verified. This CDR3 region has 16 residues. CDR1 and CDR2 (germline): SEHNR, FQNEAQ (reference sequence). CDR3 loop: CASSSPRDRGYNEQFF.